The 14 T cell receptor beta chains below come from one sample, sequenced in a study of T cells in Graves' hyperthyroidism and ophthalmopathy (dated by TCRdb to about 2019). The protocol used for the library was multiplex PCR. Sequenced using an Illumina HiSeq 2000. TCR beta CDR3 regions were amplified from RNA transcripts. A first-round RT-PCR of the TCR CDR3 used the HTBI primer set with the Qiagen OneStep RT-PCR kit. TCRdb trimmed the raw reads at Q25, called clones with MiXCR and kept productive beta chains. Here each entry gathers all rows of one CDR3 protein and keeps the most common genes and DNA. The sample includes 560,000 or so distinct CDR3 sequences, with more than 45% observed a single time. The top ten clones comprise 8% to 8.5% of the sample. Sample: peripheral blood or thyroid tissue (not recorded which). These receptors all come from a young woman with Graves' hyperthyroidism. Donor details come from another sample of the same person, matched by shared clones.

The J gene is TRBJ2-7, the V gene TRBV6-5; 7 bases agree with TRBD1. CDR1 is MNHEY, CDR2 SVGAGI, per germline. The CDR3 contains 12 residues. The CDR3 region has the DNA TGTGCAGCCCGGACAGGAGGCGACGAGCAGTACTTC. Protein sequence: CAARTGGDEQYF.

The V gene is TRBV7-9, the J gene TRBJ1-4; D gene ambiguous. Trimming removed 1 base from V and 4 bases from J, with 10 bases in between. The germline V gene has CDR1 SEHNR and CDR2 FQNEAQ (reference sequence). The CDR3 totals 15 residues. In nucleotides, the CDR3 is TGTGCCAGCAGCTTAGACCGCCAGAATAATGAAAAACTGTTTTTT. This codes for CASSLDRQNNEKLFF.

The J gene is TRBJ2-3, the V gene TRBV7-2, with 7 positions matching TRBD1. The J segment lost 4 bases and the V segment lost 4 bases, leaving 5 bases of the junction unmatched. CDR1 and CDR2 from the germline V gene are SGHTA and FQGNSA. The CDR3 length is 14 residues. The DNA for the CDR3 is TGTGCCAGCAGCTGGACAGGTACCTCAGATACGCAGTATTTT. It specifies CASSWTGTSDTQYF.

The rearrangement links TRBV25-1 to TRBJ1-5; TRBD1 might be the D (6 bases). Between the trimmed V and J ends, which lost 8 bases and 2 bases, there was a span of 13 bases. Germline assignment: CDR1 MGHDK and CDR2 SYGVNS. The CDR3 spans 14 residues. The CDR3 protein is CASLGRGGNQPQHF. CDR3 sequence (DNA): TGTGCCAGCCTGGGCAGGGGAGGCAATCAGCCCCAGCATTTT.

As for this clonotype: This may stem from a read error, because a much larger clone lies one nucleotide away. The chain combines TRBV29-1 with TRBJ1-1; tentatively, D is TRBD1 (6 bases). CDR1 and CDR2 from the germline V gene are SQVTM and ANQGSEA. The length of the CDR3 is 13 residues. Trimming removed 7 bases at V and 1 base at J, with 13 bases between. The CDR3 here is CSARGRANTEAFF. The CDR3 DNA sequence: TGCAGCGCCAGGGGCAGGGCGAACACTGAAGCTTTCTTT.

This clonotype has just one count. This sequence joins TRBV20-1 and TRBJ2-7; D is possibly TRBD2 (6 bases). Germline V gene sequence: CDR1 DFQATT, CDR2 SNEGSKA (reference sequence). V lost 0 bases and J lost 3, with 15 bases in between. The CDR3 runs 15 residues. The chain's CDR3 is CSARDPQAGHYEQYF. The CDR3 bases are TGCAGTGCTAGAGACCCACAGGCGGGGCACTACGAGCAGTACTTC.

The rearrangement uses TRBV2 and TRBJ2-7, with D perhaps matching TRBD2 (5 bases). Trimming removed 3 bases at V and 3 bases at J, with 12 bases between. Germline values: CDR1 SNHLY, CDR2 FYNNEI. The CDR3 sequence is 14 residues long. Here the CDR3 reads CASSEGSGNYEQYF. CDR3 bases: TGTGCCAGCAGTGAGGGGAGTGGTAACTACGAGCAGTACTTC. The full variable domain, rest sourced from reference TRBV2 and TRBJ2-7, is EPEVTQTPSHQVTQMGQEVILRCVPISNHLYFYWYRQILGQKVEFLVSFYNNEISEKSEIFDDQFSVERPDGSNFTLKIRSTKLEDSAMYFCASSEGSGNYEQYFGPGTRLTVT.

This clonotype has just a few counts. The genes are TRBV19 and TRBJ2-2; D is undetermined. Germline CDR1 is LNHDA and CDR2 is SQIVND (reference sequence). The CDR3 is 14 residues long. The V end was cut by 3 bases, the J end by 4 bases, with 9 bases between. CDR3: CASSMGQATGELFF. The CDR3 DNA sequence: TGTGCCAGTAGTATGGGCCAGGCCACCGGGGAGCTGTTTTTT.

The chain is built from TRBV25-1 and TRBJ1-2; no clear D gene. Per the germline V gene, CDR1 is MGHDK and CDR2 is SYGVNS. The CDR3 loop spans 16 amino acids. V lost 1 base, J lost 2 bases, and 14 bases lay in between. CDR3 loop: CASSESYTAPNYGYTF. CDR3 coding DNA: TGTGCCAGCAGTGAATCTTATACAGCGCCCAACTATGGCTACACCTTC.

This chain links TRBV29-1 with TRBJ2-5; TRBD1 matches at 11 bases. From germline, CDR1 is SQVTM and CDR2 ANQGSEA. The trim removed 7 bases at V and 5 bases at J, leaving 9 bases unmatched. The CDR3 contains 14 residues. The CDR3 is CSAGTGGRRETQYF. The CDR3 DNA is TGCAGCGCGGGGACAGGGGGGAGACGGGAGACCCAGTACTTC.

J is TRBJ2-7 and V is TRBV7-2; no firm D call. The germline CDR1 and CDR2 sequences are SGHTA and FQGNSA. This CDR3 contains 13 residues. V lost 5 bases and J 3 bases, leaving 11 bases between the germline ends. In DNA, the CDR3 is TGTGCCAGCAGCCTATTAACAGACTACGAGCAGTACTTC. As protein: CASSLLTDYEQYF.

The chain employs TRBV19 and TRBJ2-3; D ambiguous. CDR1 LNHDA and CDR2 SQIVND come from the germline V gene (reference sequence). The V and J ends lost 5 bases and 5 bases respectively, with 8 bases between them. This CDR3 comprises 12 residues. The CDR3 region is CASSHYQDTQYF. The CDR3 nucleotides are TGTGCCAGTAGTCATTACCAAGATACGCAGTATTTT.

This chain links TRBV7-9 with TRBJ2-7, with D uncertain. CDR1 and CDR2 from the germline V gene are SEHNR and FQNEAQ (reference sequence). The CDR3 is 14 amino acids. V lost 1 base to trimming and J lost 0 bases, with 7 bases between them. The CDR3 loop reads CASSLEAFSYEQYF. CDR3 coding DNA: TGTGCCAGCAGCTTAGAGGCCTTCTCCTACGAGCAGTACTTC.

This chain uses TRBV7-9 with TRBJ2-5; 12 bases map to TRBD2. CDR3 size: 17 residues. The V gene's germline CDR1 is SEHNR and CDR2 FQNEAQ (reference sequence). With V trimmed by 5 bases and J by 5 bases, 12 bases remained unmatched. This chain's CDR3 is CASSSPGLAGPSETQYF. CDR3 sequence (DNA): TGTGCCAGCAGCAGTCCTGGACTAGCGGGACCCTCGGAGACCCAGTACTTC.